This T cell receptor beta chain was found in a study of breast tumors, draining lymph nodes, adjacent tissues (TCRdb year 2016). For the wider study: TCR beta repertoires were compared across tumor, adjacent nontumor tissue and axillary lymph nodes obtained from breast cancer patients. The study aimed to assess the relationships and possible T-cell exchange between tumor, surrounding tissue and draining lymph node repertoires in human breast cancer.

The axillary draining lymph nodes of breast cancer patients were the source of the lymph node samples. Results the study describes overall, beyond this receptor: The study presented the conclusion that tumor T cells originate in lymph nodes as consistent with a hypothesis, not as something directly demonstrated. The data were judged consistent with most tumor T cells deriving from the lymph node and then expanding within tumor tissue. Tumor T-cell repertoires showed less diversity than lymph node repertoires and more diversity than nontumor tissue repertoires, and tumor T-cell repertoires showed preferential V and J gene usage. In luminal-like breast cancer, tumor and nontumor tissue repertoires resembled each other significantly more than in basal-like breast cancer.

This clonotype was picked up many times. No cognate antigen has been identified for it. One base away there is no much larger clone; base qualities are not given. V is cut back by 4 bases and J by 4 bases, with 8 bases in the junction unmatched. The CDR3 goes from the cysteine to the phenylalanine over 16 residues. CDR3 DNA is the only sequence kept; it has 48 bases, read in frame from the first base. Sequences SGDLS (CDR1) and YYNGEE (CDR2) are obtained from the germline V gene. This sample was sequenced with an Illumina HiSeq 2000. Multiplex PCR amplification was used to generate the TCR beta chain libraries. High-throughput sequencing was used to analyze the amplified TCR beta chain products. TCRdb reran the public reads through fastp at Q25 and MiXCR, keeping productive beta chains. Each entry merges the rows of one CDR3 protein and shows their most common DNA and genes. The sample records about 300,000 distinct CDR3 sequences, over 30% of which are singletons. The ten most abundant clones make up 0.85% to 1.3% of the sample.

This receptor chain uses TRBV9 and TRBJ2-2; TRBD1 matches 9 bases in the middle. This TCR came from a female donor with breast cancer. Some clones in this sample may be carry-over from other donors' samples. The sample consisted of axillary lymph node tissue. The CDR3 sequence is CASSPSGQGGTGELFF. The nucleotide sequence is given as TGTGCCAGCAGCCCCTCGGGACAGGGTGGCACCGGGGAGCTGTTTTTT. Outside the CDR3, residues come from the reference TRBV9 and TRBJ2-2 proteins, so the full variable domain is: DSGVTQTPKHLITATGQRVTLRCSPRSGDLSVYWYQQSLDQGLQFLIQYYNGEERAKGNILERFSAQQFPDLHSELNLSSLELGDSALYFCASSPSGQGGTGELFFGEGSRLTVL.